By sample fraction, the clone carrying this TCR beta chain is medium-sized. Its target is not known. Study results and limitations: The TCR gene usage of tumor memory CD4+ T cells clustered together with blood and lymph node memory CD4+ cells and with lymph node naive CD4+ cells.

V was pared by 1 base and J by 0 bases, with 5 bases between. CDR1 SGHRS and CDR2 YFSETQ come from the germline V gene. The CDR3 contains 14 residues. One entry per CDR3 protein, called by TCRdb with MiXCR from the 5' RACE reads. The sample includes about 32,000 distinct CDR3 sequences, around a quarter of them seen just once. The source material was memory CD4+ T cells sorted from blood. Subset given: memory CD4+ T cells, CD4+CD45RO+CD25-. This clonotype originated in a female donor with breast cancer. J is TRBJ2-1 and V is TRBV5-1; D is unclear. CDR3 in amino acids: CASSLHSSYNEQFF. The CDR3 bases are TGCGCCAGCAGCTTGCACAGCTCCTACAATGAGCAGTTCTTC.